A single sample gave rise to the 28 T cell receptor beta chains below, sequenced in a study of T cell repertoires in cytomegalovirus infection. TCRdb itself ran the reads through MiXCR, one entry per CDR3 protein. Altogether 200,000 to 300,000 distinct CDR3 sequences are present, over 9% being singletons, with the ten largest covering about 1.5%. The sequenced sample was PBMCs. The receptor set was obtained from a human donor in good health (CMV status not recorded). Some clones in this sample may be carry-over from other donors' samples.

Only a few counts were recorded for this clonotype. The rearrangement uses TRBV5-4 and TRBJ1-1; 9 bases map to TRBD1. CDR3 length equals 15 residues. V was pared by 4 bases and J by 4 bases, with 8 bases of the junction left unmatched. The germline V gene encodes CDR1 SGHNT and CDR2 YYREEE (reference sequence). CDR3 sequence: CASSPRTGEGTEAFF. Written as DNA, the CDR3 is TGTGCCAGCAGCCCGCGGACAGGGGAGGGCACTGAAGCTTTCTTT.

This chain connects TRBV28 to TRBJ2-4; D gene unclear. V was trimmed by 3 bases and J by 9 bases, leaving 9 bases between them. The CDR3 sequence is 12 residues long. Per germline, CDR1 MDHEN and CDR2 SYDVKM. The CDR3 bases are TGTGCCAGCAGTTTGTCCCAAGGCATTCAGTACTTC. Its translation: CASSLSQGIQYF.

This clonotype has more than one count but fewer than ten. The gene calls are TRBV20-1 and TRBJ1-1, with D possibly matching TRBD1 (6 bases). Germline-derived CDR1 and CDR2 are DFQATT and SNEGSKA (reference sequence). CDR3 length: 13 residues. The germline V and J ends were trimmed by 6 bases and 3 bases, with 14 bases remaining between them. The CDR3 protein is CSAPGQSDTEAFF. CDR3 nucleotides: TGCAGTGCCCCGGGACAATCAGACACTGAAGCTTTCTTT.

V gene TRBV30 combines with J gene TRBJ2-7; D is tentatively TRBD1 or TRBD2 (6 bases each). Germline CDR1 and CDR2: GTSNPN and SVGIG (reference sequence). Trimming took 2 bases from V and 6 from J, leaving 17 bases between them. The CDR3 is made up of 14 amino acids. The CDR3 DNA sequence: TGTGCCTGGAGTCCACAGGGAAGGGGACTCGAGCAGTACTTC. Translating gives CAWSPQGRGLEQYF.

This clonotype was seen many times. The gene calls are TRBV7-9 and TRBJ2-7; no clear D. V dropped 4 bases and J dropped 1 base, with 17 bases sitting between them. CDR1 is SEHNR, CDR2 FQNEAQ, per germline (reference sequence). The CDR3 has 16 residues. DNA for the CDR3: TGTGCCAGCAGCTACCCCCCAGGACGACCTTCCTACGAGCAGTACTTC. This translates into CASSYPPGRPSYEQYF.

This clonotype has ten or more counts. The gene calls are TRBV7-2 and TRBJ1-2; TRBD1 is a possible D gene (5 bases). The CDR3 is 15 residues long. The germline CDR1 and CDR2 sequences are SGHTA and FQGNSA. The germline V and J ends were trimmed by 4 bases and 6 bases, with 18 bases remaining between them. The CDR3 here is CASSWRQGEGNGYTF. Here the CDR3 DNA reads TGTGCCAGCAGCTGGCGGCAGGGTGAGGGGAATGGCTACACCTTC.

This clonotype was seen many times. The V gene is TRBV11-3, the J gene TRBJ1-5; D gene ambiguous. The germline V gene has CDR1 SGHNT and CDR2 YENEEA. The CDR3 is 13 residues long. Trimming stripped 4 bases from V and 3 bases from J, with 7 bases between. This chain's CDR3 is CASSSGLNQPQHF. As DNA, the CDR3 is TGTGCCAGCAGCTCAGGCCTCAATCAGCCCCAGCATTTT.

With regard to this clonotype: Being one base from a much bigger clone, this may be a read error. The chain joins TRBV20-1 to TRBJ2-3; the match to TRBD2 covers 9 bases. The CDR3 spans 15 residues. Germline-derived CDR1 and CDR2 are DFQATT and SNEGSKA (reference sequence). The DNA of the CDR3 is TGCAGTACTAGACCGGCTAGCGGGAATTGGGATACGCAGTATTTT. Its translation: CSTRPASGNWDTQYF.

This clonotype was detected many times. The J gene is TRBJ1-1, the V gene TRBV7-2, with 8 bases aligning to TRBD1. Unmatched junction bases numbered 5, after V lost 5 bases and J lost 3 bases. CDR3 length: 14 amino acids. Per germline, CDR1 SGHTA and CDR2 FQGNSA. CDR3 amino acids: CASSPQGVDTEAFF. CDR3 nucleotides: TGTGCCAGCAGCCCACAGGGGGTTGACACTGAAGCTTTCTTT.

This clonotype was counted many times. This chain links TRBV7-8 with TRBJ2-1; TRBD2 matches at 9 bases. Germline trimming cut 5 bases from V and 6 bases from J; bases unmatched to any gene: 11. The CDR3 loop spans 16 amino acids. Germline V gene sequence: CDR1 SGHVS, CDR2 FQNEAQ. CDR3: CASSPSLREGPNEQFF. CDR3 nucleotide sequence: TGTGCCAGCAGCCCCTCCTTGCGGGAGGGCCCCAATGAGCAGTTCTTC.

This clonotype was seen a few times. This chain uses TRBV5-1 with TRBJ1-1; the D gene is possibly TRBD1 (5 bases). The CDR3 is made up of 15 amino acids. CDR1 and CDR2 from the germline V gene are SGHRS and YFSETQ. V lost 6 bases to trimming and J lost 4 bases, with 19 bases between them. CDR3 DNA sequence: TGCGCCAGCACCCCCGAGTCGGGGGGAGGCACTGAAGCTTTCTTT. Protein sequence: CASTPESGGGTEAFF.

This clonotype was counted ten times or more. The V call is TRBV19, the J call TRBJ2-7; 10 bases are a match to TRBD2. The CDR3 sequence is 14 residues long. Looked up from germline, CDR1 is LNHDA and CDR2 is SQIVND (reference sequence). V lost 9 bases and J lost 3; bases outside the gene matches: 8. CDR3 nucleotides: TGTGCCAGCCAAGAGTCTAGCGGGAGCTACGAGCAGTACTTC. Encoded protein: CASQESSGSYEQYF.

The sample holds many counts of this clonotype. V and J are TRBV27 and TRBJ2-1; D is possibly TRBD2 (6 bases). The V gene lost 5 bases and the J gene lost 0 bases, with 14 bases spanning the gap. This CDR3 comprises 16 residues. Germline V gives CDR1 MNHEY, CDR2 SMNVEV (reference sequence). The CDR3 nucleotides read TGTGCCAGCAGTACCATAGGAGGGGCCTCCTACAATGAGCAGTTCTTC. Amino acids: CASSTIGGASYNEQFF.

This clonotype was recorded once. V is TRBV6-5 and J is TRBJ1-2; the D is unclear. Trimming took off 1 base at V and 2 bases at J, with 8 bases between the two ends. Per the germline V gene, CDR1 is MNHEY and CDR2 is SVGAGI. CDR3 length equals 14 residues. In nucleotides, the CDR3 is TGTGCCAGCAGTTACTATGCCAGCAACTATGGCTACACCTTC. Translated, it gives CASSYYASNYGYTF.

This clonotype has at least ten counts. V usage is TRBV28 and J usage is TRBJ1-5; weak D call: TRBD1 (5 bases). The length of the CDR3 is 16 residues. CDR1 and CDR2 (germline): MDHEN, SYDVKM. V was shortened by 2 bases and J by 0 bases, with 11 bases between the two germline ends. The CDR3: CASSLDSGSSNQPQHF. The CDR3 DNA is TGTGCCAGCAGTTTAGACTCAGGGTCTAGCAATCAGCCCCAGCATTTT. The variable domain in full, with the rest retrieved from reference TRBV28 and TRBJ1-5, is DVKVTQSSRYLVKRTGEKVFLECVQDMDHENMFWYRQDPGLGLRLIYFSYDVKMKEKGDIPEGYSVSREKKERFSLILESASTNQTSMYLCASSLDSGSSNQPQHFGDGTRLSIL.

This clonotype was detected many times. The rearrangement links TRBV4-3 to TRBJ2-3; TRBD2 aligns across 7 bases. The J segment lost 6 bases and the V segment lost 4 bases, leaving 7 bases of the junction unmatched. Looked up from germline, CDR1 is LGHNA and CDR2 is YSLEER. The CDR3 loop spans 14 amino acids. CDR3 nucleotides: TGCGCCAGCAGCCTTCGACTAGCATATGATACGCAGTATTTT. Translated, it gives CASSLRLAYDTQYF.

CDR3 region: CSGSGNEQFF. The CDR3 nucleotides read TGCAGTGGAAGCGGTAATGAGCAGTTCTTC. The genes are TRBV29-1 and TRBJ2-1, with a weak D call TRBD2 (5 bases). This CDR3 contains 10 residues. The V gene's germline CDR1 is SQVTM and CDR2 ANQGSEA.

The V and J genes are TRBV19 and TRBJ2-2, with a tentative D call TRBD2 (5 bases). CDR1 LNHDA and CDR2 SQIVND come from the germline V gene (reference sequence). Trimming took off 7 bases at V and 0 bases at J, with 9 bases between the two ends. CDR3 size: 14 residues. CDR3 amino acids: CASTPLANTGELFF. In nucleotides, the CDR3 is TGTGCCAGTACCCCACTAGCGAACACCGGGGAGCTGTTTTTT. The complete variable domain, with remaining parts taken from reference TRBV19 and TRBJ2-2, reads DGGITQSPKYLFRKEGQNVTLSCEQNLNHDAMYWYRQDPGQGLRLIYYSQIVNDFQKGDIAEGYSVSREKKESFPLTVTSAQKNPTAFYLCASTPLANTGELFFGEGSRLTVL.

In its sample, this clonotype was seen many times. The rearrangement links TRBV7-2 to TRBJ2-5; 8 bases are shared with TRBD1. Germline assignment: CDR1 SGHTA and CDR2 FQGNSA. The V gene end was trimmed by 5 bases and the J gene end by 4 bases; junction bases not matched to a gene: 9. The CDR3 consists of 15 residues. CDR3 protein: CASSARQGLGETQYF. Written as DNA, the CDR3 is TGTGCCAGCAGCGCAAGACAGGGGCTCGGAGAGACCCAGTACTTC.

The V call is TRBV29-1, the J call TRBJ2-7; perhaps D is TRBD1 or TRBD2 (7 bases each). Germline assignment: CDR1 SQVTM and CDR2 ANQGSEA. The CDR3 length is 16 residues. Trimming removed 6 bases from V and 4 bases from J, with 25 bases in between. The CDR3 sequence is CSVWGLGGTAGYEQYF. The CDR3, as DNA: TGCAGCGTATGGGGGTTGGGAGGGACAGCAGGTTACGAGCAGTACTTC.

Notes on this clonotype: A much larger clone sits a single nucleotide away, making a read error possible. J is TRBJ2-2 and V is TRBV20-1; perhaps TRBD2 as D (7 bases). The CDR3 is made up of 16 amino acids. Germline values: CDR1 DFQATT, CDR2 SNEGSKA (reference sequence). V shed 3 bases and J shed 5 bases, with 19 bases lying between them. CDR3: CSASLSRGRVTGELFF. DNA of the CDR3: TGCAGTGCTAGCCTTTCGCGGGGGCGGGTGACCGGGGAGCTGTTTTTT.

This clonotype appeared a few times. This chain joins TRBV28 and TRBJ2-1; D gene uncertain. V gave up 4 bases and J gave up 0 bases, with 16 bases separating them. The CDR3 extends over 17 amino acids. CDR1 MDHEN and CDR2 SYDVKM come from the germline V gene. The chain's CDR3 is CASSSPFKASSYNEQFF. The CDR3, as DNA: TGTGCCAGCAGTTCCCCTTTTAAAGCCAGCTCCTACAATGAGCAGTTCTTC.

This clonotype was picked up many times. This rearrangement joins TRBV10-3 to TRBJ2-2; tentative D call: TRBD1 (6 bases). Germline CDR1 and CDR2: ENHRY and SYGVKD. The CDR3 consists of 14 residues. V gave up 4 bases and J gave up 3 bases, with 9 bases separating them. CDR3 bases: TGTGCCATCAGTGTAGGGGGTGACACCGGGGAGCTGTTTTTT. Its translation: CAISVGGDTGELFF.

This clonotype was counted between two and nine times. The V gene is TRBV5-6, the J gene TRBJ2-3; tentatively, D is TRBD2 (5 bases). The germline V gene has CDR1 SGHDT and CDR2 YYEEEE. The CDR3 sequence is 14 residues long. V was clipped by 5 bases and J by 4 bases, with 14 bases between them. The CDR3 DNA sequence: TGTGCCAGCAGTGACGGGAAAGGGTCAGATACGCAGTATTTT. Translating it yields CASSDGKGSDTQYF.

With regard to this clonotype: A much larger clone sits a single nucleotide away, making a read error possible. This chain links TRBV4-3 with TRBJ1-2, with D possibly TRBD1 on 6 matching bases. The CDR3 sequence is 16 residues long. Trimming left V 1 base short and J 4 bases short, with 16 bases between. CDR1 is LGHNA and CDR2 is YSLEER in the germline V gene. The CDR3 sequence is CASSQGGRGRSYGYTF. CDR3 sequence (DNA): TGCGCCAGCAGCCAAGGCGGACGGGGGCGCAGCTATGGCTACACCTTC.

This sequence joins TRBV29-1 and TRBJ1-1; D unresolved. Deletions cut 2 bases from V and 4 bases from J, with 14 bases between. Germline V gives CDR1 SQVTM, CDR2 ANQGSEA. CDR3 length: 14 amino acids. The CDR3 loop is CSVELQAVGTEAFF. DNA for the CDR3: TGCAGCGTTGAATTGCAGGCCGTGGGCACTGAAGCTTTCTTT.

DNA for the CDR3: TGCAGTGGAGGGACGGGAGGGCCAAACGAGCAGTACTTC. This encodes CSGGTGGPNEQYF. This chain connects TRBV20-1 to TRBJ2-7; 8 bases match TRBD2. V shed 7 bases, J shed 5 bases, and the junction held 10 bases outside the gene matches. Germline CDR1 reads DFQATT; CDR2 reads SNEGSKA (reference sequence). The CDR3 consists of 13 residues.

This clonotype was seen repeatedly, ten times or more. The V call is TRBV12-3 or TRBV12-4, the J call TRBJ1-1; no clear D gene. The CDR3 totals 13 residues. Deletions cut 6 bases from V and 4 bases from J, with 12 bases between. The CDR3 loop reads CASSMTWGTEAFF. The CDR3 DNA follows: TGTGCCAGCAGCATGACGTGGGGCACTGAAGCTTTCTTT.